Listed below are T cell receptor beta chains from one sample, sequenced in a study of blood T cell repertoires in COVID-19. Assay: immunoSEQ multiplex PCR; the TCRdb copy retains only in-frame clones and omits some. The table shows more than 300,000 clones, with roughly 86% occurring only once. The specimen sequenced was peripheral blood. The receptors were gathered from a woman in her twenties or thirties with COVID-19, enrolled during active disease. Both conserved end residues are part of each CDR3. A D gene is named only where the DNA matches it firmly. The size field is filled for only some rows; it gives once, few, many or a size class.

>14|-|-|TRBJ2-1|TRBV27
CASSPRPPGHEQFF
TGTGCCAGCAGTCCCCGACCCCCAGGTCATGAGCAGTTCTTC
>13|-|-|TRBJ2-5|TRBV6-5
CASSYDSQETQYF
TGTGCCAGCAGTTATGACTCCCAAGAGACCCAGTACTTC
>16|-|TRBD2|TRBJ2-3|TRBV11-3
CASSPRPSGSTDTQYF
TGTGCCAGCAGCCCTCGGCCTAGCGGGAGCACAGATACGCAGTATTTT
>14|-|TRBD2|TRBJ2-3|TRBV5-1
CASSPKREADTQYF
TGCGCCAGCAGCCCGAAGCGGGAGGCAGATACGCAGTATTTT
>14|-|-|TRBJ1-1|TRBV28
CASSLVGGSPEAFF
TGTGCCAGCAGTTTGGTGGGGGGGTCTCCTGAAGCTTTCTTT
>14|-|-|TRBJ2-1|TRBV18
CASSEGLEANEQFF
TGTGCCAGCTCCGAGGGTTTAGAGGCCAATGAGCAGTTCTTC
>14|few|TRBD2|TRBJ2-3|TRBV28
CASSQTSGASTQYF
TGTGCCAGCAGTCAAACTAGCGGGGCCTCAACGCAGTATTTT
>11|-|-|TRBJ1-4|TRBV5-5
CASSFSEKLFF
TGTGCCAGCAGCTTTTCGGAAAAACTGTTTTTT
>13|-|-|TRBJ1-2|TRBV19
CASGRGATYGYTF
TGTGCCAGTGGTCGCGGGGCTACCTATGGCTACACCTTC
>13|once|-|TRBJ1-4|TRBV10-3
CAIRETGGEKLFF
TGTGCCATCAGGGAGACAGGAGGGGAAAAACTGTTTTTT
>16|-|-|TRBJ2-6|TRBV21-1
CASSKRTGAGANVLTF
TGTGCCAGCAGCAAACGCACGGGGGCTGGGGCCAACGTCCTGACTTTC
>14|-|-|TRBJ2-7|TRBV5-1
CASSLESNSYEQYF
TGCGCCAGCAGCTTGGAATCAAACTCCTACGAGCAGTACTTC
>16|-|TRBD1|TRBJ2-3|TRBV19
CASSFLTGGAEDTQYF
TGTGCCAGTAGTTTTCTTACAGGGGGAGCGGAAGATACGCAGTATTTT
>14|-|-|TRBJ1-3|TRBV10-1
CASSETRLGNTIYF
TGCGCCAGCAGTGAGACCAGACTAGGAAACACCATATATTTT
>14|-|TRBD1|TRBJ2-7|TRBV5-6
CASSLGTGVYEQYF
TGTGCCAGCAGCTTGGGGACAGGGGTTTACGAGCAGTACTTC
>15|few|TRBD1|TRBJ2-7|TRBV28
CASSLPGTGGHEQYF
TGTGCCAGCAGCTTACCCGGGACAGGGGGCCACGAGCAGTACTTC
>15|once|TRBD2|TRBJ2-7|TRBV7-6
CASSLAVGGAYEQYF
TGTGCCAGCAGCTTAGCCGTGGGAGGGGCCTACGAGCAGTACTTC
>15|-|-|TRBJ1-1|TRBV7-9
CASSLLETGNTEAFF
TGTGCCAGCAGCTTACTGGAGACGGGGAACACTGAAGCTTTCTTT
>11|-|-|TRBJ1-2|TRBV28
CASSPNNGYTF
TGTGCCAGCAGTCCGAACAATGGCTACACCTTC
>13|-|-|TRBJ2-3|TRBV19
CASLKGRTDTQYF
TGTGCCAGTTTGAAGGGGCGCACAGATACGCAGTATTTT
>13|-|-|TRBJ2-5|TRBV29-1
CSVEKTGGETQYF
TGCAGCGTTGAGAAAACCGGGGGTGAGACCCAGTACTTC
>15|-|-|TRBJ2-3|TRBV30
CAWSVGQWGGDTQYF
TGTGCCTGGAGTGTGGGTCAGTGGGGCGGAGATACGCAGTATTTT
>14|-|TRBD2|TRBJ2-1|TRBV10-3
CAITGTSGHNEQFF
TGTGCCATCACCGGGACTAGCGGCCACAATGAGCAGTTCTTC
>13|-|TRBD1|TRBJ1-6|TRBV6-5
CASSWDRNSPLHF
TGTGCCAGCAGTTGGGACAGGAATTCACCCCTCCACTTT
>15|-|-|TRBJ1-4|TRBV27
CASTQSQTTNEKLFF
TGTGCCAGCACCCAATCGCAGACAACTAATGAAAAACTGTTTTTT